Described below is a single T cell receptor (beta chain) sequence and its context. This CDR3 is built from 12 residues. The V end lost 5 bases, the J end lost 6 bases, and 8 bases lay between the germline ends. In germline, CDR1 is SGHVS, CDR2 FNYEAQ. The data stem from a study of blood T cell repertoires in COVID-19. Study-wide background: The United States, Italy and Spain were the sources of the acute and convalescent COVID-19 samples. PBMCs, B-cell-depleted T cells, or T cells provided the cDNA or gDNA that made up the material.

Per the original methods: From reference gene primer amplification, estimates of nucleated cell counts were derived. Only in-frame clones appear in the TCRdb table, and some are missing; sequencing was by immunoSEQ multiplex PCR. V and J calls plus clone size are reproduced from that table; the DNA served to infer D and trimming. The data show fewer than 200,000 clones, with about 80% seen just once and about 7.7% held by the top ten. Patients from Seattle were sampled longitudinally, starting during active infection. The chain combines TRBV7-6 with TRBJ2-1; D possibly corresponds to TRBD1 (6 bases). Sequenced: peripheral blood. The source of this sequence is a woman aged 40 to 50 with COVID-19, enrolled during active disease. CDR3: CASSRDTNEQFF. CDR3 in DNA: TGTGCCAGCAGCCGGGACACCAATGAGCAGTTCTTC.